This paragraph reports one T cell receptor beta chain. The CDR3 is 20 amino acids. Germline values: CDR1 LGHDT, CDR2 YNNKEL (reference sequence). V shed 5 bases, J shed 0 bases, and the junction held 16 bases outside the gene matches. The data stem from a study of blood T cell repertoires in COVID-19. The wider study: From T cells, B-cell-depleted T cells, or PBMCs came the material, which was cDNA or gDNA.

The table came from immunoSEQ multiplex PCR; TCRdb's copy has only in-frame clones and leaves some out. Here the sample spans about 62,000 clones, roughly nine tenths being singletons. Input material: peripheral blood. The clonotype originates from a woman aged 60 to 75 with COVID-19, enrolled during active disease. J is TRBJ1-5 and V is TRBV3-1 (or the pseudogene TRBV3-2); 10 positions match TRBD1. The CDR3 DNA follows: TGTGCCAGCAGCGCTCAGACCGGGACAGGGGTCAGATATAGCAATCAGCCCCAGCATTTT. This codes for CASSAQTGTGVRYSNQPQHF.